This TCR beta chain appears in the sequencing data of a study of OX40 agonist ivuxolimab in advanced cancers. About the research overall: Partial responses were recorded for three patients, including one with hepatocellular carcinoma and two with cutaneous melanoma.

The CDR3 length is 16 residues. Losses at the gene ends were 2 bases for V and 2 bases for J; bases not matched to a gene: 6. Germline CDR1 SGHRS, CDR2 YFSETQ. Data came from immunoSEQ multiplex PCR; TCRdb stores just in-frame clones and leaves some out. The sample holds around 51,000 clones; 88% are singletons and the top ten take 3% to 4%. Whole-study findings and limits: Within 6 weeks, CD4+ and CD8+ blood T cells expanded clonally at 0.1 to 3.0 mg/kg.

About this clone itself: The antigen is undetermined.

Blood got drawn at baseline, again on cycle 4 day 1, and then on cycle 7 day 1. The sequence was obtained from an adult with an advanced solid tumor such as melanoma, head and neck, liver or kidney cancer. Sequences were derived from CD4+ or CD8+ T cells sorted from blood, sampled in a trial of the OX40 agonist ivuxolimab. This chain connects TRBV5-1 to TRBJ2-2, with 7 bases aligning to TRBD2. CDR3 amino acids: CASSFGGTINTGELFF. DNA for the CDR3: TGCGCCAGCAGCTTCGGCGGGACTATTAACACCGGGGAGCTGTTTTTT.